Shown below are 27 T cell receptor beta chains from a single sample sequenced in a study of cytomegalovirus exposure and HLA in healthy donors. Both 60 Vbeta primers and 13 Jbeta primers went into the PCR. Assay: immunoSEQ multiplex PCR; the TCRdb copy retains only in-frame clones and omits some. The sample has about 170,000 clones, around four fifths seen once. The sequenced material came from PBMCs. These TCRs come from a female donor in good health and CMV-seronegative.

This clone has a handful of counts. The chain is built from TRBV25-1 and TRBJ1-4; D is unresolved. This CDR3 has 15 amino acids. The germline V gene encodes CDR1 MGHDK and CDR2 SYGVNS. Trimming left V 2 bases short and J 4 bases short, with 11 bases between. CDR3 nucleotides: TGTGCCAGCAGTGAAGTAAGAGGAAGTAATGAAAAACTGTTTTTT. As protein: CASSEVRGSNEKLFF. Complete variable domain (other parts from reference TRBV25-1 and TRBJ1-4): EADIYQTPRYLVIGTGKKITLECSQTMGHDKMYWYQQDPGMELHLIHYSYGVNSTEKGDLSSESTVSRIRTEHFPLTLESARPSHTSQYLCASSEVRGSNEKLFFGSGTQLSVL.

V is TRBV19 and J is TRBJ2-7, with D tentatively TRBD1 (6 bases). The CDR3 consists of 14 residues. Trimming shortened V by 3 bases and J by 3 bases, and 12 bases separated the two germline ends. CDR1 is LNHDA, CDR2 SQIVND, per germline (reference sequence). The CDR3 protein is CASSMGTTFYEQYF. CDR3 nucleotides: TGTGCCAGTAGTATGGGGACAACATTCTACGAGCAGTACTTC.

This clone was detected only a few times. The gene calls are TRBV29-1 and TRBJ2-7; 15 positions match TRBD2. From germline, CDR1 is SQVTM and CDR2 ANQGSEA. V was clipped by 7 bases and J by 5 bases; unmatched bases: 9. The CDR3 consists of 15 residues. The CDR3 DNA reads as TGCAGCGCCTGGACTAGCGGGAGGGCCATGGACGAGCAGTACTTC. It translates to CSAWTSGRAMDEQYF.

The chain links TRBV6-6 to TRBJ1-2; D gene ambiguous. Germline assignment: CDR1 MNHNY and CDR2 SVGAGI (reference sequence). The CDR3 consists of 14 residues. V was clipped by 2 bases and J by 7 bases, with 14 bases between them. DNA of the CDR3: TGTGCCAGCAGTTACGGGGAGGGAAGAGTTGGCTACACCTTC. The encoded protein is CASSYGEGRVGYTF.

V is TRBV29-1 and J is TRBJ1-5; D is undetermined. V was clipped by 4 bases and J by 4 bases, with 8 bases between them. The CDR3 is made up of 12 amino acids. CDR1 SQVTM and CDR2 ANQGSEA come from the germline V gene. CDR3 nucleotide sequence: TGCAGCGTTGGTACAGCAAATCAGCCCCAGCATTTT. This translates into CSVGTANQPQHF.

The chain employs TRBV4-1 and TRBJ1-4; the D is unclear. V lost 4 bases and J 7 bases, leaving 16 bases between the germline ends. There are 15 residues in the CDR3. Germline CDR1 and CDR2: MGHRA and YSYEKL. Here the CDR3 reads CASSPSAGGVEKLFF. DNA for the CDR3: TGCGCCAGCAGCCCCTCAGCAGGCGGGGTTGAAAAACTGTTTTTT.

This chain links TRBV5-5 with TRBJ2-1; weak D call: TRBD2 (6 bases). There are 15 residues in the CDR3. Deletions cut 4 bases from V and 5 bases from J, with 16 bases between. Looked up from germline, CDR1 is SGHKS and CDR2 is YYEKEE (reference sequence). In DNA form, the CDR3 reads TGTGCCAGCAGCCCCCTTTCGGGGGACGACAATGAGCAGTTCTTC. Translation gives CASSPLSGDDNEQFF.

This chain links TRBV28 with TRBJ1-6; no reliable D call. The length of the CDR3 is 16 residues. Looked up from germline, CDR1 is MDHEN and CDR2 is SYDVKM. Trimming cost V 4 bases and J 7 bases, with 17 bases left between them. CDR3 in amino acids: CASSYGRRLGNSPLHF. Written as DNA, the CDR3 is TGTGCCAGCAGTTACGGGAGGCGGCTAGGGAATTCACCCCTCCACTTT.

The V and J genes are TRBV5-8 and TRBJ2-7; D is perhaps TRBD2 (5 bases). The ends were cut back, 1 base at V and 7 bases at J, with 9 bases in the middle. This CDR3 comprises 12 residues. Looked up from germline, CDR1 is SGHTS and CDR2 is YDEGEE. CDR3 loop: CASSLTRREQYF. As DNA, the CDR3 is TGTGCCAGCAGCTTGACCCGGAGGGAGCAGTACTTC.

V and J are TRBV19 and TRBJ1-5, with 7 bases that match TRBD1. The CDR3 contains 14 residues. Per germline, CDR1 LNHDA and CDR2 SQIVND (reference sequence). The V and J ends lost 8 bases and 4 bases, in that order; junction bases with no gene match: 8. The CDR3 sequence is CASRRAGGNQPQHF. CDR3 DNA: TGTGCCAGTCGTCGGGCAGGGGGTAATCAGCCCCAGCATTTT.

V is TRBV9 and J is TRBJ2-7; a weak D match, TRBD1 (6 bases). The J call is uncertain, as TRBJ2-1 better fits the DNA end. The germline V gene encodes CDR1 SGDLS and CDR2 YYNGEE. CDR3 size: 12 residues. Here the CDR3 reads CASSPQGYEQFF. The CDR3 DNA sequence: TGTGCCAGCAGCCCGCAGGGGTACGAGCAGTTCTTC.

This clone showed up just a few times. The chain couples TRBV29-1 to TRBJ2-5; possibly TRBD1 for D (6 bases). Germline V gene sequence: CDR1 SQVTM, CDR2 ANQGSEA. This CDR3 comprises 13 residues. V was clipped by 6 bases and J by 4 bases, with 15 bases between them. This chain's CDR3 is CSVVSLGAETQYF. Written as DNA, the CDR3 is TGCAGCGTGGTCAGTCTGGGGGCAGAGACCCAGTACTTC.

Remarks on this clone: The germline gene is not matched at one end of the junction; a read error may be the cause. The chain recombines TRBV27 with TRBJ2-6; TRBD1 matches at 10 bases. The germline gives CDR1 MNHEY, CDR2 SMNVEV (reference sequence). The CDR3 sequence is 16 residues long. The CDR3 protein is CASGSNIRTGGNVLTF. DNA of the CDR3: TGTGCCAGCGGATCCAATATCAGGACAGGGGGCAACGTCCTGACTTTC.

This chain links TRBV7-3 with TRBJ2-5; 9 bases match TRBD2. The CDR3 totals 15 residues. V lost 2 bases, J lost 4 bases, and 5 bases stayed unmatched. Germline-derived CDR1 and CDR2 are SGHTA and FQGTGA. The CDR3 sequence: CASSLAGGPGETQYF. The CDR3 nucleotides read TGTGCCAGCAGCTTAGCGGGAGGGCCTGGAGAGACCCAGTACTTC.

The rearrangement joins TRBV18 to TRBJ2-7; possibly TRBD1 for D (5 bases). The germline gives CDR1 KGHSH, CDR2 LQKENI. The CDR3 is made up of 13 amino acids. The V end was cut by 5 bases, the J end by 1 base, with 9 bases between. The CDR3 loop reads CASSKQDSYEQYF. The CDR3 bases are TGTGCCAGCTCAAAACAGGATTCCTACGAGCAGTACTTC.

V and J are TRBV28 and TRBJ2-3; TRBD1 might be the D (6 bases). The CDR3 runs to 16 residues. The germline V gene encodes CDR1 MDHEN and CDR2 SYDVKM. The V end was cut by 6 bases, the J end by 2 bases, with 18 bases between. DNA for the CDR3: TGTGCCAGCAGGCCCCTCCGACAGGTCGTCACAGATACGCAGTATTTT. This gives the protein CASRPLRQVVTDTQYF.

V gene TRBV7-2 combines with J gene TRBJ1-6; the match to TRBD1 covers 7 bases. V trimming: 3 bases; J trimming: 8 bases; junction bases outside the gene matches: 7. This CDR3 region has 15 residues. Germline CDR1 SGHTA, CDR2 FQGNSA. The CDR3 region is CASSFRQGKDSPLHF. DNA of the CDR3: TGTGCCAGCAGCTTCAGACAGGGAAAAGATTCACCCCTCCACTTT.

The gene calls are TRBV28 and TRBJ2-3, with TRBD2 matching over 13 bases. Per the germline V gene, CDR1 is MDHEN and CDR2 is SYDVKM. The CDR3 runs to 15 residues. J was trimmed by 4 bases and V by 2 bases; bases with no gene match: 0. The DNA of the CDR3 is TGTGCCAGCAGTTTAGGGACTAGCGGGGCAGATACGCAGTATTTT. Translating gives CASSLGTSGADTQYF.

The chain uses TRBV7-3 and TRBJ2-5; tentatively, D is TRBD1 (7 bases). Between the trimmed V and J ends, which lost 3 bases and 4 bases, there was a span of 18 bases. This CDR3 is built from 16 residues. CDR1 and CDR2 (germline): SGHTA, FQGTGA. The CDR3 coding sequence is TGTGCCAGCAGCTTTAATAGGCAGGGGGGTGGAGAGACCCAGTACTTC. The encoded protein is CASSFNRQGGGETQYF.

The chain recombines TRBV11-2 with TRBJ2-1, with no clear D. From germline, CDR1 is SGHAT and CDR2 FQNNGV. V lost 2 bases, J lost 12 bases, and 14 bases lay in between. The CDR3 runs 13 residues. The CDR3 spells CASSLTPPGLQFF. CDR3 DNA: TGTGCCAGCAGCTTAACCCCCCCTGGGCTGCAGTTCTTC.

This clone was seen just once. The chain carries TRBV28 and TRBJ2-3; 8 nucleotides line up with TRBD2. CDR3 length: 13 residues. Germline V gives CDR1 MDHEN, CDR2 SYDVKM. The ends lost 5 bases at V and 8 bases at J; junction bases unmatched: 6. The DNA for the CDR3 is TGTGCCAGCAGTCCACCCGGGGGGGTTACGCAGTATTTT. Translating gives CASSPPGGVTQYF.

The rearrangement uses TRBV19 and TRBJ1-2; 9 bases align to TRBD1. Germline values: CDR1 LNHDA, CDR2 SQIVND (reference sequence). This CDR3 is built from 15 residues. The trim removed 6 bases at V and 5 bases at J, leaving 10 bases unmatched. In nucleotides, the CDR3 is TGTGCCAGTAGGACTCAGACAGGGGGAGGATATGGCTACACCTTC. Its translation: CASRTQTGGGYGYTF.

Concerning this clone: At one end the junction does not follow the germline gene, possibly because of a read error. This rearrangement joins TRBV5-4 to TRBJ2-5; D is unresolved. The germline CDR1 and CDR2 sequences are SGHNT and YYREEE (reference sequence). CDR3 length: 14 amino acids. The CDR3 protein is CASSPLSPQEAQYF. In DNA form, the CDR3 reads TGTGCCAGCAGCCCCCTATCCCCTCAAGAGGCCCAGTACTTC.

The CDR3 protein is CASSVRQGLAYNSPLHF. The CDR3 DNA is TGTGCCAGCAGCGTTCGGCAGGGGTTAGCCTATAATTCACCCCTCCACTTT. This chain connects TRBV7-9 to TRBJ1-6; D perhaps matches TRBD1 (6 bases). This CDR3 region has 17 residues. V shed 5 bases and J shed 2 bases, with 16 bases lying between them. Germline CDR1 is SEHNR and CDR2 is FQNEAQ (reference sequence).

The chain carries TRBV28 and TRBJ1-3; D is possibly TRBD1 (6 bases). CDR3 length: 16 residues. Trimming stripped 6 bases from V and 0 bases from J, with 15 bases between. Germline V gives CDR1 MDHEN, CDR2 SYDVKM. In DNA, the CDR3 is TGTGCCAGCAGCCTGGGGGGGCGGAACTCTGGAAACACCATATATTTT. Protein product: CASSLGGRNSGNTIYF.

The rearrangement links TRBV9 to TRBJ1-2; a possible D gene is TRBD1 (6 bases). V lost 1 base and J 3 bases, leaving 7 bases between the germline ends. This CDR3 comprises 13 residues. Germline CDR1 SGDLS, CDR2 YYNGEE. CDR3 bases: TGTGCCAGCAGCGTAAACAGGGACTATGGCTACACCTTC. This gives the protein CASSVNRDYGYTF.

The genes are TRBV28 and TRBJ1-5; D gene ambiguous. Germline-derived CDR1 and CDR2 are MDHEN and SYDVKM. This CDR3 spans 12 amino acids. V lost 7 bases, J lost 6 bases, and 10 bases lay in between. CDR3 DNA: TGTGCCAGCACCTATGGGAGTCAGCCCCAGCATTTT. Translated, it gives CASTYGSQPQHF.